This is a list of T cell receptor beta chains from one sample in a study of regulatory T cells in long-lasting Graves disease. TCRdb independently ran MiXCR on the multiplex PCR reads; one entry per CDR3 protein. This table has over 450,000 distinct CDR3 sequences, under 25% appearing once. The specimen was peripheral blood mononuclear cells (PBMCs), collected when the disease was refractory, from a patient treated with antithyroid drugs. The receptors were sampled from a female donor with Graves disease. Both conserved end residues are trimmed from each CDR3. Not all rows give a size; the values are once, few, many and, for expanded clones, a class.

>TRBJ2-4|TRBV7-9|.
ASSLGIKNIQY
>TRBJ2-5|TRBV20-1|few
SASVLAGVETQY
>TRBJ1-2|TRBV6-1|.
ASSKPRDSHGYT
>TRBJ2-2|TRBV12-3/TRBV12-4|many
ASGLGGREDGELF
>TRBJ2-7|TRBV27|.
ASSLSSGVGEQY
>TRBJ1-5|TRBV15|.
ATSRAGIGPNQPQH
>TRBJ1-6|TRBV27|.
ASSFSPNSPLH
>TRBJ1-5|TRBV29-1|few
SVVESGFSNQPQH
>TRBJ1-4|TRBV20-1|many
SAQGAENNEKLF
>TRBJ1-5|TRBV30|.
AWSAGGGQPQH
>TRBJ2-2|TRBV5-1|once
ASSLIVEPGELF
>TRBJ2-7|TRBV12-3/TRBV12-4|many
ASSIQTGSYEQY
>TRBJ2-7|TRBV28|many
ASTLTDRSYEQY
>TRBJ1-1|TRBV6-1|many
ATQPREAF
>TRBJ2-5|TRBV7-9|.
ASSPTVTAKD
>TRBJ1-1|TRBV15|few
ATTPTEINTEAF
>TRBJ2-6|TRBV30|many
AWRVWGFNSGANVLT
>TRBJ2-7|TRBV28|many
ASRSGQGRSYEQY
>TRBJ2-1|TRBV13|few
ASTQRFSRHEQF
>TRBJ1-1|TRBV29-1|few
SGSSRGTEAF
>TRBJ1-2|TRBV7-8|.
ASSYDRGLNYGYT
>TRBJ2-1|TRBV7-9|few
ASSRNNEQF
>TRBJ1-1|TRBV2|many
ASSEAGAGDNTEAF
>TRBJ2-7|TRBV7-2|many
ASSLVAGESYEQY
>TRBJ1-4|TRBV12-3/TRBV12-4|many
ASSLGEGWTNEKLF